This T cell receptor (beta chain) was sequenced in a study of cytomegalovirus exposure and HLA in healthy donors. General observations from the study: When the data were analyzed later, several of the most significant clusters appeared to be linked to common viral pathogens. In an earlier analysis, productive rearrangement rates for most beta V segments clustered near 87% or 30%.

This cohort consisted of healthy bone marrow donors. The primer mix had 60 Vbeta and 13 Jbeta primers. Profiling relied on immunoSEQ multiplex PCR, and the TCRdb table lists in-frame clones only, not all of them. Of under 200,000 clones in the sample, roughly 87% were seen once. Regarding this clone: Its specificity is not known.

Germline V gene lookup returns CDR1 SGHAT and CDR2 FQNNGV. The CDR3 extends over 14 amino acids. The V end was cut by 6 bases, the J end by 5 bases, with 16 bases between. Specimen: PBMCs. The TCR sequence derives from a woman aged 50 to 65 in good health and CMV-seronegative. The chain couples TRBV11-2 to TRBJ1-1; D gene unclear. CDR3 coding DNA: TGTGCCAGCAGGGCCCCGGGGTCGGGAACTGAAGCTTTCTTT. Encoded protein: CASRAPGSGTEAFF.